Listed below are T cell receptor beta chains from one sample, sequenced in a study of T cell responses to AZD1222 COVID-19 vaccine. Assay used: immunoSEQ multiplex PCR; TCRdb lists only in-frame clones, some missing. The repertoire includes 100,000 to 130,000 clones, under 95% of them detected once, and 20% to 25% sits in the top ten. The sequencing here drew on peripheral blood, taken on day 0 of AZD1222 vaccination. The source of these receptors is an adult in good health. Both conserved end residues are part of each CDR3. The D gene is left open where the match is weak. For some rows the clone size is stated as once, few or many, or as a class when expanded; others skip it.

>TRBV7-2|TRBD1|TRBJ2-7|-
TGTGCCAGCAGCTTAGTTGGGACAGGGTTTAACGAGCAGTACTTC
CASSLVGTGFNEQYF
>TRBV12-5|-|TRBJ1-5|-
TGTGCTAGTGGGCCCTTTGGGAGTAGATATAGCAATCAGCCCCAGCATTTT
CASGPFGSRYSNQPQHF
>TRBV19|-|TRBJ1-1|-
TGTGCCAGTCTGGGGCCTAGTAGGGGGAAGAACACTGAAGCTTTCTTT
CASLGPSRGKNTEAFF
>TRBV7-9|-|TRBJ1-2|once
TGTGCCAGCAGCTTAGGCCAAGCACTCTATGGCTACACCTTC
CASSLGQALYGYTF
>TRBV2|-|TRBJ1-4|once
TGTGCCAGCAGTGAAACACACTCAACTAATGAAAAACTGTTTTTT
CASSETHSTNEKLFF
>TRBV19|-|TRBJ2-2|-
TGTGCCAGTAGTAGATACGAGGGTCCCACCGGGGAGCTGTTTTTT
CASSRYEGPTGELFF
>TRBV3-1/TRBV3-2|TRBD1|TRBJ2-2|-
TGTGCCAGCAGGCGGACAGGGAACACCGGGGAGCTGTTTTTT
CASRRTGNTGELFF
>TRBV19|TRBD1|TRBJ1-2|-
TGTGCCAGTAGTATACGGGACAGGGATGGCTACACCTTC
CASSIRDRDGYTF
>TRBV5-1|TRBD2|TRBJ2-1|-
TGCGCCAGCAACCAAGCAGCGGGGGACTACAATGAGCAGTTCTTC
CASNQAAGDYNEQFF
>TRBV29-1|-|TRBJ1-1|-
TGCAGCGTTGAAGATTACAGGAACACTGAAGCTTTCTTT
CSVEDYRNTEAFF
>TRBV10-2|-|TRBJ2-5|-
TGCGCCAGCAGTGAAGGGTATGCGGAGACCCAGTACTTC
CASSEGYAETQYF
>TRBV19|-|TRBJ1-2|-
TGTGCCAGTATCGGACTTTCGTCAGCCTATGGCTACACCTTC
CASIGLSSAYGYTF
>TRBV7-6|-|TRBJ1-1|-
TGTGCCAGCAGCTCCGATACGAACACTGAAGCTTTCTTT
CASSSDTNTEAFF
>TRBV9|TRBD1|TRBJ1-2|-
TGTGCCAGCAGCGTAGGGGTTCCAGGACAGGGACTCTATGGCTACACCTTC
CASSVGVPGQGLYGYTF
>TRBV29-1|TRBD1|TRBJ2-3|-
TGCAGCGCCTCTCCGACAGGGACACACACAGATACGCAGTATTTT
CSASPTGTHTDTQYF
>TRBV6-5|-|TRBJ2-7|once
TGTGCCAGCAGTATGCGGGACACTTCCTACGAGCAGTACTTC
CASSMRDTSYEQYF